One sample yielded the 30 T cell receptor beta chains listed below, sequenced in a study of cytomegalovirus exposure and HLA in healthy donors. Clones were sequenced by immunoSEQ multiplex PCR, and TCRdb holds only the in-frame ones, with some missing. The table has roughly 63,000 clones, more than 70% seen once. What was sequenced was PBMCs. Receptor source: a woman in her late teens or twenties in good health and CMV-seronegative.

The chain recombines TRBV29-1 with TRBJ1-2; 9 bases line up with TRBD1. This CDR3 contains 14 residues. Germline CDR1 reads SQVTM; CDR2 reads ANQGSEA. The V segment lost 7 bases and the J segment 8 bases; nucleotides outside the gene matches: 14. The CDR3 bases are TGCAGCGCGGGGACAGGGAATACTATCAGGGGCTACACCTTC. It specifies CSAGTGNTIRGYTF.

The CDR3 region has the DNA TGCAGTGCTAGAGCAGGGTTACGGTACTTC. It yields the protein CSARAGLRYF. The V call is TRBV20-1, the J call TRBJ2-5; TRBD1 might be the D (5 bases). Germline V gene sequence: CDR1 DFQATT, CDR2 SNEGSKA (reference sequence). Trimming stripped 1 base from V and 13 bases from J, with 10 bases between. CDR3 length: 10 residues.

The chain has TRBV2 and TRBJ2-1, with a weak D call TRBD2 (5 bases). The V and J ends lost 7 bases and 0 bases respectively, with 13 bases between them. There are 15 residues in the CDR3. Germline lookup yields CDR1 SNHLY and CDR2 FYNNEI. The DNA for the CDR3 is TGTGCCAGCATAGAGGGCCTAAGCTCCTACAATGAGCAGTTCTTC. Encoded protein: CASIEGLSSYNEQFF.

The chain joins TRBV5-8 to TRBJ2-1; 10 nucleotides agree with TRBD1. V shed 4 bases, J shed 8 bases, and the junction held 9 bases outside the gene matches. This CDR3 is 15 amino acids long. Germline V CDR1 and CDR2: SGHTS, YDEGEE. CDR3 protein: CASSLRDRGDHEQFF. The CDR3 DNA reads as TGTGCCAGCAGCCTACGGGACAGGGGAGACCATGAGCAGTTCTTC.

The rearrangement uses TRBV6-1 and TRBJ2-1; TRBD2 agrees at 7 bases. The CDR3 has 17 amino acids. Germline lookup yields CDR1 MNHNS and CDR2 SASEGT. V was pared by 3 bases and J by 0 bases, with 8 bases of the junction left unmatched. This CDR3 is CASSERFGGSSYNEQFF. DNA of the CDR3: TGTGCCAGCAGTGAGAGATTCGGGGGGAGCTCCTACAATGAGCAGTTCTTC.

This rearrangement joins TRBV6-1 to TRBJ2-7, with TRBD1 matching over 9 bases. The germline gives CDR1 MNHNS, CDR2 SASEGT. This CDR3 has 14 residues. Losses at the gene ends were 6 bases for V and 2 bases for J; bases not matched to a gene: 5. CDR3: CASRGTGLTYEQYF. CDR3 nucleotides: TGTGCCAGCAGAGGGACAGGGTTGACCTACGAGCAGTACTTC.

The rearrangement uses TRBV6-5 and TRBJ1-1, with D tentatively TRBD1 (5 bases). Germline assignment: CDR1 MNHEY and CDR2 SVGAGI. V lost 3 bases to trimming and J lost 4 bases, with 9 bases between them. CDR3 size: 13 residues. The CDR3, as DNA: TGTGCCAGCAGTTATGGGGCTGGCACTGAAGCTTTCTTT. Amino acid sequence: CASSYGAGTEAFF.

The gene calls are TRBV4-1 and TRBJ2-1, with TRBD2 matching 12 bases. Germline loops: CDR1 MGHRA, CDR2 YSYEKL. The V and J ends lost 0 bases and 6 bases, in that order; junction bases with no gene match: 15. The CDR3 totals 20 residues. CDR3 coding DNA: TGCGCCAGCAGCCAAGAAGGGCTAGCGGGAGGGTGGGGTCGGAGCAATGAGCAGTTCTTC. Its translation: CASSQEGLAGGWGRSNEQFF.

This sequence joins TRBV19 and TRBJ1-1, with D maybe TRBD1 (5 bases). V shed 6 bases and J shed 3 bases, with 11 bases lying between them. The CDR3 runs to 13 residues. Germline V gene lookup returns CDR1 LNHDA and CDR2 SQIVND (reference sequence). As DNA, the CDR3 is TGTGCCAGTAGGAAAGACAGCTACACTGAAGCTTTCTTT. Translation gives CASRKDSYTEAFF. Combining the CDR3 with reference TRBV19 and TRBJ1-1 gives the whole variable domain DGGITQSPKYLFRKEGQNVTLSCEQNLNHDAMYWYRQDPGQGLRLIYYSQIVNDFQKGDIAEGYSVSREKKESFPLTVTSAQKNPTAFYLCASRKDSYTEAFFGQGTRLTVV.

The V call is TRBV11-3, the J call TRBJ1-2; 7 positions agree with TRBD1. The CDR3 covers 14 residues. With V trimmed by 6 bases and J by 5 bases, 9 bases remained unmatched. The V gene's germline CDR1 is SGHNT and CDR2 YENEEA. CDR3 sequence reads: CASRMDRPKYGYTF. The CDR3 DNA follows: TGTGCCAGCAGAATGGACAGGCCGAAATATGGCTACACCTTC.

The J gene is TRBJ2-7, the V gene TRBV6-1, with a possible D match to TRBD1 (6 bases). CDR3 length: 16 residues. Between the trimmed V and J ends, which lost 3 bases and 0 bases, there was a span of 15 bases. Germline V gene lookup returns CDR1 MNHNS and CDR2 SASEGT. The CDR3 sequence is CASSDVVGQFSYEQYF. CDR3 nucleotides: TGTGCCAGCAGTGATGTGGTCGGACAGTTCTCCTACGAGCAGTACTTC.

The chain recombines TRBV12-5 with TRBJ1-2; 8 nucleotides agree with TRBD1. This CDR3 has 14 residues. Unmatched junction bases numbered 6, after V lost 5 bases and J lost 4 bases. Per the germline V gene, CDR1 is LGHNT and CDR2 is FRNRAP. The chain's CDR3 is CASGPSTGAYGYTF. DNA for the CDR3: TGTGCTAGTGGTCCTTCGACAGGGGCCTATGGCTACACCTTC.

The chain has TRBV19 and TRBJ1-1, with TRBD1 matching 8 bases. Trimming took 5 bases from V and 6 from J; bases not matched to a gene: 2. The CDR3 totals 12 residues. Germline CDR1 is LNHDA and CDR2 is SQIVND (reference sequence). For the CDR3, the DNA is TGTGCCAGTAGTTTGACAGGGGCTGAAGCTTTCTTT. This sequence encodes CASSLTGAEAFF.

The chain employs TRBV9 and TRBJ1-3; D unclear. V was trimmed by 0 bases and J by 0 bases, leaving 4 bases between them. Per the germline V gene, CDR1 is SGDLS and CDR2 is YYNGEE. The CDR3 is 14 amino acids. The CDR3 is CASSVASSGNTIYF. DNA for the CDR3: TGTGCCAGCAGCGTAGCCAGCTCTGGAAACACCATATATTTT.

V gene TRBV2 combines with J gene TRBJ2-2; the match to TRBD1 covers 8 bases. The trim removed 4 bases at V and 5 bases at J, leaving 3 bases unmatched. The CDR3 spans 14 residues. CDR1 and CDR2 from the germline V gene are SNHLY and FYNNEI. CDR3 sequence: CASSVWTGTGELFF. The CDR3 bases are TGTGCCAGCAGTGTTTGGACAGGGACCGGGGAGCTGTTTTTT.

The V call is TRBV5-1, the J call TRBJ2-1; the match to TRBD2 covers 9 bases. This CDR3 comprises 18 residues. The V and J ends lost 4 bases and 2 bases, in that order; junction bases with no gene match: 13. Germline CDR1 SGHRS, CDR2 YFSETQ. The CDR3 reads CASSPRPEPSGAYNEQFF. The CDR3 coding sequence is TGCGCCAGCAGCCCACGACCGGAGCCTAGCGGGGCCTACAATGAGCAGTTCTTC. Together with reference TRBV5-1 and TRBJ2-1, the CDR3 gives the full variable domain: KAGVTQTPRYLIKTRGQQVTLSCSPISGHRSVSWYQQTPGQGLQFLFEYFSETQRNKGNFPGRFSGRQFSNSRSEMNVSTLELGDSALYLCASSPRPEPSGAYNEQFFGPGTRLTVL.

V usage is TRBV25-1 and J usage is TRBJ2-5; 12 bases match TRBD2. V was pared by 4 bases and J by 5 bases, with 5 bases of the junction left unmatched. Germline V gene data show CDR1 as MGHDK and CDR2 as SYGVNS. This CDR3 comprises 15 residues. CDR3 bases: TGTGCCAGCAGTGTTGCTAGCGGGAGGGCTGAGACCCAGTACTTC. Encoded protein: CASSVASGRAETQYF. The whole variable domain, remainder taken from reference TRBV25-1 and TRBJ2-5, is EADIYQTPRYLVIGTGKKITLECSQTMGHDKMYWYQQDPGMELHLIHYSYGVNSTEKGDLSSESTVSRIRTEHFPLTLESARPSHTSQYLCASSVASGRAETQYFGPGTRLLVL.

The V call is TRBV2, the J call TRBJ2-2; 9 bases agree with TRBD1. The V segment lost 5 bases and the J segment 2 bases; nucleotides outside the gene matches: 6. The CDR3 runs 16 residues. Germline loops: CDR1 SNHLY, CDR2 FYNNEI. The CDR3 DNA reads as TGTGCCAGCAGTACACAGGGGGCAGGAAACACCGGGGAGCTGTTTTTT. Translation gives CASSTQGAGNTGELFF. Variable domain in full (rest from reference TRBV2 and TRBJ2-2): EPEVTQTPSHQVTQMGQEVILRCVPISNHLYFYWYRQILGQKVEFLVSFYNNEISEKSEIFDDQFSVERPDGSNFTLKIRSTKLEDSAMYFCASSTQGAGNTGELFFGEGSRLTVL.

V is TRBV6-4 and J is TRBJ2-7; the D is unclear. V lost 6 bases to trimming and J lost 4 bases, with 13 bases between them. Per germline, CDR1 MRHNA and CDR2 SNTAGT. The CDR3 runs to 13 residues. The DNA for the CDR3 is TGTGCCAGCAGAGCTAGAGGAAGATACGAGCAGTACTTC. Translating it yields CASRARGRYEQYF.

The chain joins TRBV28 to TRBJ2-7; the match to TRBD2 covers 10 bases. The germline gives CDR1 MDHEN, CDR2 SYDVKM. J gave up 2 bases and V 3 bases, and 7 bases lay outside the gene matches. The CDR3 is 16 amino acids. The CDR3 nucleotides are TGTGCCAGCAGTTTCCTGGGACTAGCGCCAACCTACGAGCAGTACTTC. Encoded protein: CASSFLGLAPTYEQYF.

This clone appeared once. CDR3 protein: CASRQGLDNSPLHF. The CDR3 DNA reads as TGTGCCAGCAGGCAGGGGCTCGATAATTCACCCCTCCACTTT. The chain links TRBV11-1 to TRBJ1-6; a weak D match, TRBD1 (6 bases). The germline gives CDR1 SGHAT, CDR2 FQDESV (reference sequence). This CDR3 spans 14 amino acids. Trimming shortened V by 6 bases and J by 5 bases, and 11 bases separated the two germline ends.

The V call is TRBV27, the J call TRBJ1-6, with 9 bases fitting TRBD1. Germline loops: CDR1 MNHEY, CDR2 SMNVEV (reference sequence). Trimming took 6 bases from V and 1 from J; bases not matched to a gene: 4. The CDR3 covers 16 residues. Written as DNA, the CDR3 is TGTGCCAGCAGGAGACAGGGGGTATCCTATAATTCACCCCTCCACTTT. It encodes CASRRQGVSYNSPLHF.

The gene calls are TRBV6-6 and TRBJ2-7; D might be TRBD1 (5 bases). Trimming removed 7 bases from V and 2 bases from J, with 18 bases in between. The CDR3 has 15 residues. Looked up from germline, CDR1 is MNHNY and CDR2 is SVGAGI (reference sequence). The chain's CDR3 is CASIKETESTYEQYF. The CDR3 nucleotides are TGTGCCAGCATAAAAGAGACAGAATCAACCTACGAGCAGTACTTC.

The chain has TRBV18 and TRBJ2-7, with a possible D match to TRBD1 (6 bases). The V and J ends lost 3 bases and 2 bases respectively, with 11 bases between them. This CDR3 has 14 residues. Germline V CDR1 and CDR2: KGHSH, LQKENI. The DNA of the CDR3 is TGTGCCAGCTCACCTCCAGGGGCGCCCTACGAGCAGTACTTC. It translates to CASSPPGAPYEQYF. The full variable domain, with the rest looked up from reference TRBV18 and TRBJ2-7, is NAGVMQNPRHLVRRRGQEARLRCSPMKGHSHVYWYRQLPEEGLKFMVYLQKENIIDESGMPKERFSAEFPKEGPSILRIQQVVRGDSAAYFCASSPPGAPYEQYFGPGTRLTVT.

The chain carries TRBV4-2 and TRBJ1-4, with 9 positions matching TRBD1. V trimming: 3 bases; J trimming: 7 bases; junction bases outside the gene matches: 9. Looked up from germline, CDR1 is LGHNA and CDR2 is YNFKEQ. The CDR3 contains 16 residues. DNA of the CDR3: TGTGCCAGCAGCCACCTCAGAGACAGGGGGGGTGAAAAACTGTTTTTT. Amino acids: CASSHLRDRGGEKLFF.

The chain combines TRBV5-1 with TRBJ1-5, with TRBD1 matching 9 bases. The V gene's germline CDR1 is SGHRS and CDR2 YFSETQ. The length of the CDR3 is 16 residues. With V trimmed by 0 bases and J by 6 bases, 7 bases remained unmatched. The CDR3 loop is CASSLGGTGSGQPQHF. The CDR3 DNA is TGCGCCAGCAGCTTGGGGGGGACAGGGTCGGGTCAGCCCCAGCATTTT.

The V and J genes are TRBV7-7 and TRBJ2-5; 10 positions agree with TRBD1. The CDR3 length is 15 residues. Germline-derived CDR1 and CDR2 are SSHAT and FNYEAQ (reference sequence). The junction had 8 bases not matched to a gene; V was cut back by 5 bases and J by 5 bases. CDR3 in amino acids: CASSQDGQGGETQYF. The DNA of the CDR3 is TGTGCCAGCAGCCAGGACGGACAGGGGGGCGAGACCCAGTACTTC.

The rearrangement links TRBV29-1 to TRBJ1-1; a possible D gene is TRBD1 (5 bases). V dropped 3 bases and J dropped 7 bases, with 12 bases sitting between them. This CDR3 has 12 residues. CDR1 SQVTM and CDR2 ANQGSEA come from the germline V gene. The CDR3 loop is CSVDQGKGEAFF. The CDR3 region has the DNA TGCAGCGTTGACCAGGGTAAAGGTGAAGCTTTCTTT.

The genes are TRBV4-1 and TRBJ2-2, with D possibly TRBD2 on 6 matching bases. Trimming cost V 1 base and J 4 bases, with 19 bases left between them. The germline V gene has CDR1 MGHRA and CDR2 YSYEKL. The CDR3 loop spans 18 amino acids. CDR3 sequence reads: CASSQVLGRDPRTGELFF. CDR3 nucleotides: TGCGCCAGCAGCCAAGTCCTCGGGAGAGACCCCCGCACCGGGGAGCTGTTTTTT.

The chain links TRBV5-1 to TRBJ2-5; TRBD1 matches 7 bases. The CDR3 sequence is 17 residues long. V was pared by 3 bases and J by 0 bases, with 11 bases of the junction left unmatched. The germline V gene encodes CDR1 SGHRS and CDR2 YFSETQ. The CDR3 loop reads CASSSYRGESYQETQYF. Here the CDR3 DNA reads TGCGCCAGCAGCTCTTACAGGGGCGAATCGTACCAAGAGACCCAGTACTTC.